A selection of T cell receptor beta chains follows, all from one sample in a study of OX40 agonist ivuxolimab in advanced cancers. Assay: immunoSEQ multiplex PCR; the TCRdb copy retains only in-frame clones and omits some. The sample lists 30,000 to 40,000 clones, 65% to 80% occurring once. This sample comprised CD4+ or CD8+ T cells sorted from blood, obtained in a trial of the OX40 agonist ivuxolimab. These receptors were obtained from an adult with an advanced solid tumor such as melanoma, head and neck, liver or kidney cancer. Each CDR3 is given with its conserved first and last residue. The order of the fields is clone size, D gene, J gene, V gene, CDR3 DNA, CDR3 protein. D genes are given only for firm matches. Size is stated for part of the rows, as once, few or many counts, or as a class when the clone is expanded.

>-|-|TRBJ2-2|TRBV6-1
TGTGCCACCCCTGACAGGGAGGGCACCGGGGAGCTGTTTTTT
CATPDREGTGELFF
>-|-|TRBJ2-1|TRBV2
TGTGCCAGCAGTGACGTAGGACTCACTAATACAATGAGGAAGTTCTTC
CASSDVGLTNTMRKFF
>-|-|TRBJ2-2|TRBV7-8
TGTGCCAGCAACTCCCGGCAGAACACCGGGGAGCTGTTTTTT
CASNSRQNTGELFF
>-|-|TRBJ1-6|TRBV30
TGTGCCTGGAGTGTGGGGGGAGGCTCACCCCTCCACTTT
CAWSVGGGSPLHF
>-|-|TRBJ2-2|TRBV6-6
TGTGCCAGCAGTCTTCGGGACCCTTCCACCGGGGAGCTGTTTTTT
CASSLRDPSTGELFF
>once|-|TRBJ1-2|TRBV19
TGTGCCAGTAGTCCAAGGTACTATGGCTACACCTTC
CASSPRYYGYTF
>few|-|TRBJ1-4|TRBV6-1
TGTGCCAGCAGTGGGGACGGTAAAAAACTGTTTTTT
CASSGDGKKLFF
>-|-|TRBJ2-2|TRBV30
TGTGCCTGGAGTGGACAGCACACCGGGGAGCTGTTTTTT
CAWSGQHTGELFF
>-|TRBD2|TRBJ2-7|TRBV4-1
TGCGCCAGCAGCCACCCGGGACTAGCGTCTTACGAGCAGTACTTC
CASSHPGLASYEQYF
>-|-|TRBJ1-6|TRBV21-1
TGTGCCAGCAGCAAGACAGGTAGCTCACCCCTCCACTTT
CASSKTGSSPLHF
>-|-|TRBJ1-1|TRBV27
TGTGCCAGCAGTTTACGGCCGCCTTTGAACACTGAAGCTTTCTTT
CASSLRPPLNTEAFF
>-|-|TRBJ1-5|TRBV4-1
TGCGCCAGCAGCCAAGATGGGGTTTGGAATCAGCCCCAGCATTTT
CASSQDGVWNQPQHF
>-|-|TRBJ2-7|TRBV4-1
TGCGCCAGCAGCCAAGGAAGGGGGGGACTCTACGAGCAGTACTTC
CASSQGRGGLYEQYF
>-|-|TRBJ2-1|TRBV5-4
TGTGCCAGCAGTTTTCACGGAGCCCTAAACAATGAGCAGTTCTTC
CASSFHGALNNEQFF
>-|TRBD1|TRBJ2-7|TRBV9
TGTGCCAGCAGCGTAGACCCCCGGGACAGGGGGCACGAGCAGTACTTC
CASSVDPRDRGHEQYF
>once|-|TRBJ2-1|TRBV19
TGTGCCAGTAGTTCTACAGGAGGTGAGCAGTTCTTC
CASSSTGGEQFF
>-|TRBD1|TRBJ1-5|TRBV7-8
TGTGCCAGCAGCTTAGGTCCGGGACAGGAACTAAATCAGCCCCAGCATTTT
CASSLGPGQELNQPQHF
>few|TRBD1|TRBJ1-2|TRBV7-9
TGTGCCAGCAGCCCCCCGGGACAGGGATACGGCTACACCTTC
CASSPPGQGYGYTF
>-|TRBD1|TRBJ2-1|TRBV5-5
TGTGCCAGCAGCATTACCGGGACAGGTAACAATGAGCAGTTCTTC
CASSITGTGNNEQFF
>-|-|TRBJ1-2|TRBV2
TGTGCCATTTTGGGTCTTAACTATGGCTACACCTTC
CAILGLNYGYTF
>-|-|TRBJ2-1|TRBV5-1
TGCGCCAGCAACTTCAGGGGGGGATTGGTCAATGAGCAGTTCTTC
CASNFRGGLVNEQFF
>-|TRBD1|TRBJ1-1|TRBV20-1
TGCAGTGCCCGGCAGGGGGGCCGGGGTTTCTTT
CSARQGGRGFF
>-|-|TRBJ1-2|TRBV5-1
TGCGCCAGCAGCGTGCAGGGAAATGGCTACACCTTC
CASSVQGNGYTF
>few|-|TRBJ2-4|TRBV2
TGTGCCAGGGGGACAATAGCCAAAAACATTCAGTACTTC
CARGTIAKNIQYF
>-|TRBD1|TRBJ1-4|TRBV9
TGTGCCAGCAGCCTACGTCAGACAGGGCCCAGAGAAAAACTGTTTTTT
CASSLRQTGPREKLFF
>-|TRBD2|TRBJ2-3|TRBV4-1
TGCGCCAGCAGCCAAGAGGGGCAGCGGGAGTGGGATACGCAGTATTTT
CASSQEGQREWDTQYF
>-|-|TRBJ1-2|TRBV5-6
TGTGCCAGCAGCGGGGCGGGGCACGGCTATGGCTACACCTTC
CASSGAGHGYGYTF
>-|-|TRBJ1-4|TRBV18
TGTGCCAGCTCACCAGGGGGACAAATGGGAGAAAAACTGTTTTTT
CASSPGGQMGEKLFF
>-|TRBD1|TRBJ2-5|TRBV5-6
TGTGCCAGCAGCTTGGGGACAGGGCCAGAGACCCAGTACTTC
CASSLGTGPETQYF
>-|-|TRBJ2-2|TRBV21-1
TGTGCCAGCGCGGACAGGGAGAACACCGGGGAGCTGTTTTTT
CASADRENTGELFF
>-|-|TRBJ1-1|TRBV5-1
TGCGCCAGCAGCCCCCAAGGGGGGTACACTGAAGCTTTCTTT
CASSPQGGYTEAFF
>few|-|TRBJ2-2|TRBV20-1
TGCAGTGCTAGGGGAGGCGGGGAGCTGTTTTTT
CSARGGGELFF
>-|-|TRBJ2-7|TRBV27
TGTGCCAGCAGGCTCCAAGGCTCCTACGAGCAGTACTTC
CASRLQGSYEQYF
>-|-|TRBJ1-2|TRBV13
TGTGCCAGCAGGGTAGAAGGGGACGGAGCTAACTATGGCTACACCTTC
CASRVEGDGANYGYTF
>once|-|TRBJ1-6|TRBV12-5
TGTGCTAGTGGTTTGGCCCTCCCCGGACAGACTAGCTCCTATAATTCACCCCTCCACTTT
CASGLALPGQTSSYNSPLHF
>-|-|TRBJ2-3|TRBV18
TGTGCCAGCTCACAACGGGACCTCACAGATACGCAGTATTTT
CASSQRDLTDTQYF
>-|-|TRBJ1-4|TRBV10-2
TGCGCCAGCAGTGAAGCAGGGGTAGAAAAACTGTTTTTT
CASSEAGVEKLFF
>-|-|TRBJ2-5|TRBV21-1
TGTGCCAGCAGCCCCGACAGGGTGGCTTTCCAAGAGACCCAGTACTTC
CASSPDRVAFQETQYF
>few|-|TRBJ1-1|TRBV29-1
TGCAGCGTTTTCGGAATGAACACTGAAGCTTTCTTT
CSVFGMNTEAFF
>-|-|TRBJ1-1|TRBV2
TGTGCCAGCAGTGAGGCCGGAGGGAACACTGAAGCTTTCTTT
CASSEAGGNTEAFF
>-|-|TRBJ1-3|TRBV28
TGTGCCAGCGGCCAAGCGCGAATATTAACTGGAAACACCATATATTTT
CASGQARILTGNTIYF
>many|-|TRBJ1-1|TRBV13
TGTGCCAGCAGCCTGTTCTTCCAGGAGAACACTGAAGCTTTCTTT
CASSLFFQENTEAFF
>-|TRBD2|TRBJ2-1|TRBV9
TGTGCCAGCAGCGTAGGGGCTAGCGGGGTCTACAATGAGCAGTTCTTC
CASSVGASGVYNEQFF
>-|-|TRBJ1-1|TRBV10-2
TGCGCCAGCAGTGAGACCGGGGGGGCTGAAGCTTTCTTT
CASSETGGAEAFF
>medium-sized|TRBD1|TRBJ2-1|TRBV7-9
TGTGCCAGCAGCAACACAGGGGATGAGCAGTTCTTC
CASSNTGDEQFF
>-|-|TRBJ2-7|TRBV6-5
TGTGCCAGCAGTTACGCCCCTAGCCTAAGCGAGCAGTACTTC
CASSYAPSLSEQYF
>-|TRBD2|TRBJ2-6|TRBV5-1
TGCGCCAGCAGCCCCCGGACGGGACTAGGTGGGGCCAACGTCCTGACTTTC
CASSPRTGLGGANVLTF
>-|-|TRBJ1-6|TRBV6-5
TGTGCCAGCAGTTACTCCCCGACAACCGGGAATTCACCCCTCCACTTT
CASSYSPTTGNSPLHF
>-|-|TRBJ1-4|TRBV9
TGTGCCAGCAGCGTAGCCGGCGGGCGCGAGAATGAAAAACTGTTTTTT
CASSVAGGRENEKLFF
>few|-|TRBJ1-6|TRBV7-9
TGTGCCAGCAGCTTAGTCGGTCAGAATTCACCCCTCCACTTT
CASSLVGQNSPLHF
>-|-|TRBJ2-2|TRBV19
TGTGCCAGTAGTACTAGAGAGAGTAACTCGAACACCGGGGAGCTGTTTTTT
CASSTRESNSNTGELFF
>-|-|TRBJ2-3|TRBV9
TGTGCCAGCAGCGAGGGCCCAGTGCAGGGCACAGATACGCAGTATTTT
CASSEGPVQGTDTQYF
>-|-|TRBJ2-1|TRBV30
TGTGCCTGGAGTTCCCAGGGCTGGGAGCAGTTCTTC
CAWSSQGWEQFF
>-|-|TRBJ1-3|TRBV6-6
TGTGCCAGCGCCAGAACGCTCTCTGGAAACACCATATATTTT
CASARTLSGNTIYF
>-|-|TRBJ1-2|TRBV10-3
TGTGCCATCACTCACTCTGGACAGTCTAACTATGGCTACACCTTC
CAITHSGQSNYGYTF